These 3 T cell receptor beta chains share one sample of origin, sequenced in a study of Ad26.COV2.S vaccination and SARS-CoV-2 variants. Measured with immunoSEQ multiplex PCR; TCRdb has only the in-frame clones, and not every one. The sample lists a few hundred thousand clones, 83% seen once, with just under 7.5% in the top ten. This sample's treatment: roughly 19 received Ad26.COV2.S at low or high dose, single or two shots; roughly five received placebo; per-sample allocation not given. The samples date from day 63 after the first vaccine or placebo injection. Sequenced here: peripheral blood, sampled in a trial of Ad26.COV2.S vaccine versus placebo. The receptors were sampled from a person aged 18-60 years who received the Ad26.COV2.S COVID-19 vaccine or a placebo.

The gene calls are TRBV2 and TRBJ1-4; 11 positions match TRBD1. The CDR3 is made up of 16 amino acids. The germline V gene encodes CDR1 SNHLY and CDR2 FYNNEI. J was trimmed by 13 bases and V by 6 bases; bases with no gene match: 16. The CDR3 region is CASSQQSRDRGGRLFF. The CDR3 region has the DNA TGTGCCAGCAGCCAACAGTCCCGGGACAGGGGGGGTCGACTGTTTTTT.

The chain is built from TRBV6-5 and TRBJ1-3; the D is unclear. CDR1 is MNHEY, CDR2 SVGAGI, per germline. This CDR3 has 16 residues. V lost 2 bases and J lost 0, with 11 bases in between. In DNA form, the CDR3 reads TGTGCCAGCAGTTACAGGCACCCGAGCTCTGGAAACACCATATATTTT. Translated, it gives CASSYRHPSSGNTIYF.

The chain's CDR3 is CASSVGNQPYEQYF. CDR3 DNA sequence: TGTGCCAGCAGCGTAGGGAACCAGCCCTACGAGCAGTACTTC. The chain couples TRBV9 to TRBJ2-7; no reliable D call. The CDR3 runs to 14 residues. The V gene lost 0 bases and the J gene lost 2 bases, with 9 bases spanning the gap. CDR1 SGDLS and CDR2 YYNGEE come from the germline V gene. The variable domain in full, with the rest retrieved from reference TRBV9 and TRBJ2-7, is DSGVTQTPKHLITATGQRVTLRCSPRSGDLSVYWYQQSLDQGLQFLIQYYNGEERAKGNILERFSAQQFPDLHSELNLSSLELGDSALYFCASSVGNQPYEQYFGPGTRLTVT.